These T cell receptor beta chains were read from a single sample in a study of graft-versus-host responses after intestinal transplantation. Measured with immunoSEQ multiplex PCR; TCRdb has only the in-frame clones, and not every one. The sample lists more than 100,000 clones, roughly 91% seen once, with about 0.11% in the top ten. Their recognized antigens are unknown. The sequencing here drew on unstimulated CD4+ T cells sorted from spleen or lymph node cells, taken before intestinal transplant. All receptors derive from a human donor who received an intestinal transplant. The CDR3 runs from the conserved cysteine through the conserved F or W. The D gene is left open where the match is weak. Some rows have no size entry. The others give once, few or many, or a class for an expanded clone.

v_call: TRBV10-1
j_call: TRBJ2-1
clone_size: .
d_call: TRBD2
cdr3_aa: CASSGSGRAGDNEQFF
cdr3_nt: TGCGCCAGCAGTGGTAGCGGGAGGGCCGGGGACAATGAGCAGTTCTTC

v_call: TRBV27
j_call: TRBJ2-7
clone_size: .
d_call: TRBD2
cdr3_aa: CASSLSLAGGFYEQYF
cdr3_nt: TGTGCCAGCAGTTTATCTCTAGCGGGAGGATTCTACGAGCAGTACTTC

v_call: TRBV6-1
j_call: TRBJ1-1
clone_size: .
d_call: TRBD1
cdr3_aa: CASSSGTAGTEAFF
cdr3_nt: TGTGCCAGCAGTTCCGGGACAGCGGGCACTGAAGCTTTCTTT

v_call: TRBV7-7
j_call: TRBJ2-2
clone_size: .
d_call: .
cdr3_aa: CASSPTVANTGELFF
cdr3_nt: TGTGCTAGCAGCCCTACAGTAGCGAACACCGGGGAGCTGTTTTTT

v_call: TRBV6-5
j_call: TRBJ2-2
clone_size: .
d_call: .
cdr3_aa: CASSSFGQTNTGELFF
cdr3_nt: TGTGCCAGCAGTTCCTTTGGACAGACGAACACCGGGGAGCTGTTTTTT

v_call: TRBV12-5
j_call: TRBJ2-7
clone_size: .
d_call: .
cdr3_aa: CASSEAFLYEQYF
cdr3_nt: TGTGCTAGTAGTGAGGCTTTTCTGTACGAGCAGTACTTC

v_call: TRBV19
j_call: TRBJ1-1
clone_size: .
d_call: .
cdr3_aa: CASSPSWGANTEAFF
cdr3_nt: TGTGCCAGTAGTCCCTCGTGGGGGGCGAACACTGAAGCTTTCTTT

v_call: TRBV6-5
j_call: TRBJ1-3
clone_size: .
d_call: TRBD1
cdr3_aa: CASSYSGQGGNTIYF
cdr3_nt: TGTGCCAGCAGTTACTCGGGACAGGGGGGAAACACCATATATTTT

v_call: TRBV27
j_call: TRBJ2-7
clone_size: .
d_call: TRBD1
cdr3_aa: CASSFGQGVYEQYF
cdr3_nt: TGTGCCAGCAGTTTCGGACAGGGGGTCTACGAGCAGTACTTC

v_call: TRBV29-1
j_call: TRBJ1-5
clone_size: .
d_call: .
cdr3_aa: CSVGAGNSNQPQHF
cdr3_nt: TGCAGCGTTGGGGCGGGGAATAGCAATCAGCCCCAGCATTTT

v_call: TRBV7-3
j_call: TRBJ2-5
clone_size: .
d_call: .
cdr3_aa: CASSLGLGETQYF
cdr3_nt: TGTGCCAGCAGCTTAGGGCTGGGAGAGACCCAGTACTTC

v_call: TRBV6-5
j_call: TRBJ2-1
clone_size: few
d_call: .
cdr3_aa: CASSYWPPNEQFF
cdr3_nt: TGTGCCAGCAGTTACTGGCCCCCCAATGAGCAGTTCTTC

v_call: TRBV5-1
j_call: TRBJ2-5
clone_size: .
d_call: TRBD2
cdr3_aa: CASSLLALQETQYF
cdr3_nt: TGCGCCAGCAGCCTACTAGCGCTCCAAGAGACCCAGTACTTC

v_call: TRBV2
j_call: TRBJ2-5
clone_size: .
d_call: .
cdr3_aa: CASSVRETQYF
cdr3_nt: TGTGCCAGCAGTGTAAGGGAGACCCAGTACTTC

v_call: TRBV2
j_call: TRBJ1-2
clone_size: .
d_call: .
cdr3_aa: CASSRGPPAF
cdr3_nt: TGTGCCAGCAGCCGCGGACCGCCCGCATTC

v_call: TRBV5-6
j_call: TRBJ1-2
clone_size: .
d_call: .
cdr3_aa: CASSFRHLYGYTF
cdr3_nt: TGTGCCAGCAGCTTCAGACACCTCTATGGCTACACCTTC

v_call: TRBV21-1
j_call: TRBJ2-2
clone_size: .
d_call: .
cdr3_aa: CASSLRTGRGLNTGELFF
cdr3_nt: TGTGCCAGCAGCCTCCGGACAGGGCGGGGTTTGAACACCGGGGAGCTGTTTTTT

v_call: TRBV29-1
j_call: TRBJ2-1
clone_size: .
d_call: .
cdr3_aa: CSVVGLASYNEQFF
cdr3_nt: TGCAGCGTTGTGGGACTTGCTTCCTACAATGAGCAGTTCTTC

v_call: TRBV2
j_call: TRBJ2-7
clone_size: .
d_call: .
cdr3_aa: CASIGPRSYEQYF
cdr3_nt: TGTGCCAGCATCGGGCCTAGGTCCTACGAGCAGTACTTC

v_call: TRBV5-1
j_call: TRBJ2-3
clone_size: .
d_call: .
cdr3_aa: CASNGGRTDTQYF
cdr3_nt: TGCGCCAGCAACGGAGGCCGCACAGATACGCAGTATTTT

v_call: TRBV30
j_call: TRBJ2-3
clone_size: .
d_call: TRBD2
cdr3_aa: CAWSVRGVGGDTQYF
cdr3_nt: TGTGCCTGGAGTGTTCGCGGTGTGGGAGGGGATACGCAGTATTTT

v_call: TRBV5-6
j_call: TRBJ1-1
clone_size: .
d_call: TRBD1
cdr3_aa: CASSFRTGPLNTEAFF
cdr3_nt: TGTGCCAGCAGCTTTAGGACAGGTCCCCTGAACACTGAAGCTTTCTTT

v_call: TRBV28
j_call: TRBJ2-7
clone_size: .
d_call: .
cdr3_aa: CASSLGRKYEQYF
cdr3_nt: TGTGCCAGCAGTTTGGGACGGAAGTACGAGCAGTACTTC

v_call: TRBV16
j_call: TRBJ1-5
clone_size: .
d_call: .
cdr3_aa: CASSQSGAGNSNQPQHF
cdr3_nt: TGTGCCAGCAGCCAATCGGGTGCAGGGAATAGCAATCAGCCCCAGCATTTT

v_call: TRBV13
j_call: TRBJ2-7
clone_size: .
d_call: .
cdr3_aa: CASSPPWGSSYEQYF
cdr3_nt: TGTGCCAGCAGCCCCCCATGGGGATCCTCCTACGAGCAGTACTTC

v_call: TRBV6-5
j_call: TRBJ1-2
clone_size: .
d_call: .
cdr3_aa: CASHRTETNYGYTF
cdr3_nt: TGTGCCAGCCACCGGACGGAAACTAACTATGGCTACACCTTC

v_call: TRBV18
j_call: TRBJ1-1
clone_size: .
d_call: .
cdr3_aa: CASSRQAGMNTEAFF
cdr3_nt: TGTGCCAGCTCACGACAGGCAGGGATGAACACTGAAGCTTTCTTT

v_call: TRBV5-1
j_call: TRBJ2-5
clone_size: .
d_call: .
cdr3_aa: CASSWGAPQETQYF
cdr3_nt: TGCGCCAGCAGCTGGGGGGCGCCCCAAGAGACCCAGTACTTC

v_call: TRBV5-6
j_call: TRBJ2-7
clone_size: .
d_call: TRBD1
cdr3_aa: CASSLAFRDRDLNEQYF
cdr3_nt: TGTGCCAGCAGCTTGGCTTTCCGGGACAGGGACCTCAACGAGCAGTACTTC

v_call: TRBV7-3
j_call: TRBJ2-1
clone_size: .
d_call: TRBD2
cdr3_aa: CASSLIKGTSGRVSYNEQFF
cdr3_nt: TGTGCCAGCAGCCTAATAAAAGGGACTAGCGGGAGGGTGTCCTACAATGAGCAGTTCTTC

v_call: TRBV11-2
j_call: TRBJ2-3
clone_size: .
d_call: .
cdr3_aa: CASSQGPLLRYF
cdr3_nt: TGTGCCAGCAGCCAAGGACCTCTCCTGCGGTATTTT

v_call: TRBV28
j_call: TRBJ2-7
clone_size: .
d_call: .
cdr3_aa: CASSSAQNYEQYF
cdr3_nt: TGTGCCAGCAGTTCTGCACAGAATTACGAGCAGTACTTC

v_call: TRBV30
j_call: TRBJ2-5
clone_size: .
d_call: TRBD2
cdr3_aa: CAWTPGSSGRAKTQYF
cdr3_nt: TGTGCCTGGACCCCTGGGAGTAGCGGGAGGGCGAAGACCCAGTACTTC

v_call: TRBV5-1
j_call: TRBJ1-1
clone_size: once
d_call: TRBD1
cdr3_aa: CASSLTRGSVNTEAFF
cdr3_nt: TGCGCCAGCAGCTTGACCAGGGGGTCGGTGAACACTGAAGCTTTCTTT

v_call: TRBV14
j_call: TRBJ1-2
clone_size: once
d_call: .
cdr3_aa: CASSYSQGGYTF
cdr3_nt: TGTGCCAGCAGTTATAGTCAGGGTGGCTACACCTTC

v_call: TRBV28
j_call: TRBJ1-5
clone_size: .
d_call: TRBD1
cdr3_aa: CASSSTGGGQPQHF
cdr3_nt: TGTGCCAGCAGTTCCACAGGGGGCGGTCAGCCCCAGCATTTT

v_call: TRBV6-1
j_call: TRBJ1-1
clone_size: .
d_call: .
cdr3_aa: CASSLQEFEAFF
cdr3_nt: TGTGCCAGCAGCCTTCAAGAGTTCGAAGCTTTCTTT

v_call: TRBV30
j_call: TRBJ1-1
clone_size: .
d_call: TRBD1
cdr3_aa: CAWRGQGITEAFF
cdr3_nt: TGTGCCTGGCGGGGACAGGGAATCACTGAAGCTTTCTTT

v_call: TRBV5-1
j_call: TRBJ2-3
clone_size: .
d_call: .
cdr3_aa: CASSSGTAPSTDTQYF
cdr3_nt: TGCGCCAGCAGCTCTGGGACGGCTCCGAGCACAGATACGCAGTATTTT

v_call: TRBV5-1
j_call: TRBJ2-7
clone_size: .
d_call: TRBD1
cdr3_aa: CASRPGQGNEQYF
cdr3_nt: TGCGCCAGCAGGCCGGGACAGGGAAACGAGCAGTACTTC

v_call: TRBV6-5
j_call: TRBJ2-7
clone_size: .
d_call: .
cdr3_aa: CASSRGAGGEQYF
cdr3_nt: TGTGCCAGCAGTCGGGGGGCAGGTGGCGAGCAGTACTTC

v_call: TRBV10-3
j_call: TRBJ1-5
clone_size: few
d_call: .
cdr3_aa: CAISGRHDNQPQHF
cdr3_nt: TGTGCCATCAGTGGCCGACATGACAATCAGCCCCAGCATTTT

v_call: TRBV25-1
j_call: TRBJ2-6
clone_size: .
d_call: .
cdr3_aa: CASSFGGGVGSGANVLTF
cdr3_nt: TGTGCCAGCAGTTTTGGTGGGGGCGTGGGCTCTGGGGCCAACGTCCTGACTTTC

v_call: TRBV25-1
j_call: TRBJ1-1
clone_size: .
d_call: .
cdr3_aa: CASSYRGNTEAFF
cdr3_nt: TGTGCCAGCAGTTATAGGGGGAACACTGAAGCTTTCTTT

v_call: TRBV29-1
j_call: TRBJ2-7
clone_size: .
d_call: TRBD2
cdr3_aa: CSVKGLAGGNYEQYF
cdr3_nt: TGCAGCGTTAAAGGACTAGCGGGCGGGAACTACGAGCAGTACTTC

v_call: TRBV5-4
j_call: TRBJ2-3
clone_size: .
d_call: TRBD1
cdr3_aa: CASSLGTDRVTDTQYF
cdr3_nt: TGTGCCAGCAGCCTAGGGACAGACAGAGTCACAGATACGCAGTATTTT

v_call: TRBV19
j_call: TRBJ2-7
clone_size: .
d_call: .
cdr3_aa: CASSKGGTAEQYF
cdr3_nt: TGTGCCAGTAGTAAGGGGGGGACAGCCGAGCAGTACTTC

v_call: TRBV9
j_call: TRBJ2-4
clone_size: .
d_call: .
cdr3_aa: CASSVLSWGSIQYF
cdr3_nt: TGTGCCAGCAGCGTATTGTCGTGGGGGAGCATTCAGTACTTC

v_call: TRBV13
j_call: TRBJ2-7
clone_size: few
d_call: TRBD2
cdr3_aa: CASSLVLAGIAYEQYF
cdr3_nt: TGTGCCAGCAGCTTAGTACTAGCGGGAATAGCCTACGAGCAGTACTTC

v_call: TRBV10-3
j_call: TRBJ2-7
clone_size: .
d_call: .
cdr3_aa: CAIRQPGRRSYEQYF
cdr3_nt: TGTGCCATCAGGCAACCGGGACGGCGCTCCTACGAGCAGTACTTC

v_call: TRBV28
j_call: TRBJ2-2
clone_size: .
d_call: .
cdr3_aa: CASSWGPRGAANTGELFF
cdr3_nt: TGTGCCAGCAGTTGGGGACCCAGGGGTGCGGCGAACACCGGGGAGCTGTTTTTT

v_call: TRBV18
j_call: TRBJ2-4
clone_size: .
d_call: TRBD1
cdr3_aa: CASSLDRGNENIQYF
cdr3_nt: TGTGCCAGCTCACTAGACAGGGGGAATGAAAACATTCAGTACTTC

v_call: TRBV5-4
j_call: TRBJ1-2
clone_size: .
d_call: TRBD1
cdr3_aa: CASSRGQQRYGYTF
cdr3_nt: TGTGCCAGCAGCCGGGGACAGCAGAGGTATGGCTACACCTTC